This T cell receptor (beta chain) was sequenced during a study of T cells in Graves' hyperthyroidism and ophthalmopathy. What was amplified from RNA transcripts were TCR beta CDR3 regions. First-round RT-PCR targeting the TCR CDR3 was performed with the HTBI primer set. TCRdb reanalysed the multiplex PCR reads using MiXCR and keeps one entry per CDR3 protein. Of around 190,000 distinct CDR3 sequences listed, more than 15% were seen once; the top ten hold roughly 28%. The CDR3 extends over 16 amino acids. The V gene's germline CDR1 is MDHEN and CDR2 SYDVKM. Trimming stripped 2 bases from V and 6 bases from J, with 17 bases between. This clonotype has only one observation.

Sequences were obtained from blood. The TCR sequence derives from a woman between 45 and 60 years old with Graves' hyperthyroidism. The rearrangement uses TRBV28 and TRBJ2-4; D is perhaps TRBD2 (6 bases). CDR3 sequence: CASSLGGNKRGNIQYF. The CDR3 DNA sequence: TGTGCCAGCAGTTTAGGGGGGAATAAGAGGGGAAACATTCAGTACTTC.